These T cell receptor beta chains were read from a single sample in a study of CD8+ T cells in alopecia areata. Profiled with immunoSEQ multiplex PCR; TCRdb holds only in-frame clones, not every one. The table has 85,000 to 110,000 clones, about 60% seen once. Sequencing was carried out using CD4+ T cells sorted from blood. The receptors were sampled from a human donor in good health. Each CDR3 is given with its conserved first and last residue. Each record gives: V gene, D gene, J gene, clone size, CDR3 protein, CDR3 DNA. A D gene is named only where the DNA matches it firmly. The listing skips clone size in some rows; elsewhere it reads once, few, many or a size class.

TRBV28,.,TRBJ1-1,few,CASSLIQGRTEAFF,TGTGCCAGCAGTTTGATTCAGGGGCGCACTGAAGCTTTCTTT
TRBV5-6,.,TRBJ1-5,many,CASSLGSLGGQPQHF,TGTGCCAGCAGCCTTGGGTCTTTAGGGGGACAGCCCCAGCATTTT
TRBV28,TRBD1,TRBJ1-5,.,CASSWAGQGINQPQHF,TGTGCCAGCAGTTGGGCGGGACAGGGGATCAATCAGCCCCAGCATTTT
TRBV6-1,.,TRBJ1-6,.,CASSAPWGATPSPLHF,TGTGCCAGCAGTGCCCCATGGGGGGCCACCCCTTCACCCCTCCACTTT
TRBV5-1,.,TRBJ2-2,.,CASSRGDSPLVTGELFF,TGCGCCAGCAGCCGCGGGGACAGCCCATTAGTCACCGGGGAGCTGTTTTTT
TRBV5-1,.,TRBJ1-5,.,CASSDPNSNQPQHF,TGCGCCAGCAGCGATCCTAATAGCAATCAGCCCCAGCATTTT
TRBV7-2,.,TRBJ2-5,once,CASSSRGPEAQYF,TGTGCCAGCAGCTCCCGAGGGCCGGAGGCCCAGTACTTC
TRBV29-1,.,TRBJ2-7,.,CSVEGRVSHEQYF,TGCAGCGTTGAGGGCAGGGTGTCCCACGAGCAGTACTTC
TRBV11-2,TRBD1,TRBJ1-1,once,CASSLQGDTEAFF,TGTGCCAGCAGCTTACAGGGGGACACTGAAGCTTTCTTT
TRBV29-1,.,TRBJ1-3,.,CSVVPTSGNTIYF,TGCAGCGTTGTCCCGACCTCTGGAAACACCATATATTTT
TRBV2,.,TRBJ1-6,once,CASSEARLFNSPLHF,TGTGCCAGCAGTGAAGCGAGGTTGTTCAATTCACCCCTCCACTTT
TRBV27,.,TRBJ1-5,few,CASSLSAHYDNQPQHF,TGTGCCAGCAGTTTATCAGCCCATTATGACAATCAGCCCCAGCATTTT
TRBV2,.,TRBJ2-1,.,CASSELELSSYNEQFF,TGTGCCAGCAGTGAATTGGAGCTTAGCTCCTACAATGAGCAGTTCTTC
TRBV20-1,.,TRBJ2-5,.,CSAKTEETQYF,TGCAGTGCTAAAACGGAAGAGACCCAGTACTTC
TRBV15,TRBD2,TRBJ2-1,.,CATSRSGTSVYVGEQFF,TGTGCCACCAGCAGGAGTGGGACTAGCGTTTACGTGGGTGAGCAGTTCTTC
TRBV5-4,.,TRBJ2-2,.,CASSLAGNTGELFF,TGTGCCAGCAGCTTGGCAGGGAACACCGGGGAGCTGTTTTTT
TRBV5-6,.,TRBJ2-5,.,CASSSRGSGETQYF,TGTGCCAGCAGCTCGAGGGGTAGTGGGGAGACCCAGTACTTC
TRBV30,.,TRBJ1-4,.,CAWRGEQTNEKLFF,TGTGCCTGGAGGGGAGAACAGACGAATGAAAAACTGTTTTTT
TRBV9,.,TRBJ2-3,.,CASSVSRTDTQYF,TGTGCCAGCAGCGTATCGAGGACAGATACGCAGTATTTT
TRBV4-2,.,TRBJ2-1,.,CASRASERGSYNEQFF,TGTGCCAGCAGGGCTAGCGAACGAGGGTCCTACAATGAGCAGTTCTTC
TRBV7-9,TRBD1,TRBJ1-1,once,CASSLDRVGEAFF,TGTGCCAGCAGCTTGGACAGGGTTGGTGAAGCTTTCTTT
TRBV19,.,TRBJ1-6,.,CASSTLRGPPLHF,TGTGCCAGTAGTACCTTGCGGGGGCCACCCCTCCACTTT
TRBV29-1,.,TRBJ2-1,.,CSVEGNEQFF,TGCAGCGTTGAGGGCAATGAGCAGTTCTTC
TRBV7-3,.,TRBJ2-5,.,CASSLVPGGRGAQYF,TGTGCCAGCAGCTTAGTCCCAGGCGGGCGCGGGGCCCAGTACTTC
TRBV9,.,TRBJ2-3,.,CASSIGAGDTQYF,TGTGCCAGCAGCATCGGGGCCGGAGATACGCAGTATTTT
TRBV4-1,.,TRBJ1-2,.,CASSQDWGVYGYTF,TGCGCCAGCAGCCAAGATTGGGGTGTCTATGGCTACACCTTC
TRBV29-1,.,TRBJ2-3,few,CSVGYVGLADTQYF,TGCAGCGTTGGGTATGTCGGGCTGGCAGATACGCAGTATTTT
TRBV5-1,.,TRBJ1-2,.,CASSLPGGNYGYTF,TGCGCCAGCAGCTTACCCGGCGGTAACTATGGCTACACCTTC
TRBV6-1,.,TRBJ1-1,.,CASSRASRNTEAFF,TGTGCCAGCAGCAGAGCTAGCAGGAACACTGAAGCTTTCTTT
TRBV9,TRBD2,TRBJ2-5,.,CASSVDVAGEGTQYF,TGTGCCAGCAGCGTAGACGTAGCGGGGGAGGGAACCCAGTACTTC
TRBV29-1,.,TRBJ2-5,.,CSVCDNGETQYF,TGCAGCGTTTGTGACAACGGGGAGACCCAGTACTTC
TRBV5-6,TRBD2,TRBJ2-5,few,CASSPAGLKETQYF,TGTGCCAGCAGCCCAGCGGGACTTAAAGAGACCCAGTACTTC
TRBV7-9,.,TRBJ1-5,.,CASALWGDQPQHF,TGTGCCAGTGCGTTGTGGGGGGATCAGCCCCAGCATTTT
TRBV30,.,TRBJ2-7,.,CAWSVKGGGYEQYF,TGTGCCTGGAGTGTTAAGGGGGGCGGATACGAGCAGTACTTC
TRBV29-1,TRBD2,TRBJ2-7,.,CSVLERGSSYEQYF,TGCAGCGTTTTGGAGCGGGGATCCTCCTACGAGCAGTACTTC
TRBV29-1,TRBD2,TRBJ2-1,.,CSVAKRLADNEQFF,TGCAGCGTTGCGAAAAGGCTAGCGGACAATGAGCAGTTCTTC